This T cell receptor (beta chain) comes out of a study of blood T cell repertoires in COVID-19. Study summary: Samples representing acute and convalescent COVID-19 were sourced from the United States, Italy and Spain.

With 4 bases clipped from V and 2 bases from J, the junction kept 1 base outside the gene matches. Germline lookup yields CDR1 WNHNN and CDR2 SYGVQD (reference sequence). This CDR3 region has 13 residues. Original handling: It was from reference gene primer amplification that nucleated cell counts were estimated. Sequenced by immunoSEQ multiplex PCR; TCRdb stores in-frame clones only, minus some. That table furnishes V, J and clone size, whereas the DNA furnished D and trimming. The sample includes over 200,000 clones, approximately 81% of them seen just once. The V and J genes are TRBV10-1 and TRBJ2-5, with 7 bases fitting TRBD2. Sequenced material: peripheral blood. The TCR originated in a woman aged 80 or older with acute or convalescent COVID-19. The CDR3 loop reads CASSGRGQETQYF. The CDR3 nucleotides are TGCGCCAGCAGTGGGCGGGGGCAAGAGACCCAGTACTTC.